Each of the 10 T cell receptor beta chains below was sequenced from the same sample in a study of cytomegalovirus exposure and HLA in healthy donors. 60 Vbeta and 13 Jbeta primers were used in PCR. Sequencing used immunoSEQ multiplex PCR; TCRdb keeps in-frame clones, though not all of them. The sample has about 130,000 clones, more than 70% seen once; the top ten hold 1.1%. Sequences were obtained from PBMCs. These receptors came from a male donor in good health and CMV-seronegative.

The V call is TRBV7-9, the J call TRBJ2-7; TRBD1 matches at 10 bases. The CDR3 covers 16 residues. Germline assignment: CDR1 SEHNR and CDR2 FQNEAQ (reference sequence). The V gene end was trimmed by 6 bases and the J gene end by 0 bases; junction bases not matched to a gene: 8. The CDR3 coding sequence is TGTGCCAGCAGTCCTACCCGGACAGGGGGCTCCTACGAGCAGTACTTC. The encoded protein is CASSPTRTGGSYEQYF.

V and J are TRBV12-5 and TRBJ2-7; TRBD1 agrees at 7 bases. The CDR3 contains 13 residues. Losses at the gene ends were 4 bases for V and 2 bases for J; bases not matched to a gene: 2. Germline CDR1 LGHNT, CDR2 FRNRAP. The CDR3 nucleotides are TGTGCTAGTGGTTGGGACAGCACCTACGAGCAGTACTTC. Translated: CASGWDSTYEQYF. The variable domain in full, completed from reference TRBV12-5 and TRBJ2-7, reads DARVTQTPRHKVTEMGQEVTMRCQPILGHNTVFWYRQTMMQGLELLAYFRNRAPLDDSGMPKDRFSAEMPDATLATLKIQPSEPRDSAVYFCASGWDSTYEQYFGPGTRLTVT.

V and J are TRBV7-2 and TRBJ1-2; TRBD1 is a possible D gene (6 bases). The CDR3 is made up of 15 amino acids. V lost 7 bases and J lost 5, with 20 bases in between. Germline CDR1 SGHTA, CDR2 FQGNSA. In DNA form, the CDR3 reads TGTGCCAGCACCGATTCAACAGGGATAGGTTATGGCTACACCTTC. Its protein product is CASTDSTGIGYGYTF.

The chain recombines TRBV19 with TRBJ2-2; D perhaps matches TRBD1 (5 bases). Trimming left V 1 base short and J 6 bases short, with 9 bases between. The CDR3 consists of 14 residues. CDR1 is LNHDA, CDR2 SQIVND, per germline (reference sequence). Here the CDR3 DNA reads TGTGCCAGTAGTATAGGGACACCCTCCGGGGAGCTGTTTTTT. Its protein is CASSIGTPSGELFF. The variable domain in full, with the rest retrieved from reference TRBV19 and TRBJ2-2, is DGGITQSPKYLFRKEGQNVTLSCEQNLNHDAMYWYRQDPGQGLRLIYYSQIVNDFQKGDIAEGYSVSREKKESFPLTVTSAQKNPTAFYLCASSIGTPSGELFFGEGSRLTVL.

The chain's CDR3 is CASSNLAGGDNEQFF. The CDR3 nucleotides read TGTGCCAGCAGCAACCTAGCGGGGGGCGACAATGAGCAGTTCTTC. The chain carries TRBV11-2 and TRBJ2-1; TRBD2 matches at 11 bases. The germline CDR1 and CDR2 sequences are SGHAT and FQNNGV. V was pared by 5 bases and J by 5 bases, with 5 bases of the junction left unmatched. CDR3 length: 15 amino acids. The variable domain in full, completed from reference TRBV11-2 and TRBJ2-1, reads EAGVAQSPRYKIIEKRQSVAFWCNPISGHATLYWYQQILGQGPKLLIQFQNNGVVDDSQLPKDRFSAERLKGVDSTLKIQPAKLEDSAVYLCASSNLAGGDNEQFFGPGTRLTVL.

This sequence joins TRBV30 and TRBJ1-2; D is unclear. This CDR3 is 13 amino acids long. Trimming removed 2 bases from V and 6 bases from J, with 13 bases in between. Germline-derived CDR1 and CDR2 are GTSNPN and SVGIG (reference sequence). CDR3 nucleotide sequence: TGTGCCTGGAGTAGAGCAGGTCTTAATGGCTACACCTTC. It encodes CAWSRAGLNGYTF. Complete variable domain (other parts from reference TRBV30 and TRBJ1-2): SQTIHQWPATLVQPVGSPLSLECTVEGTSNPNLYWYRQAAGRGLQLLFYSVGIGQISSEVPQNLSASRPQDRQFILSSKKLLLSDSGFYLCAWSRAGLNGYTFGSGTRLTVV.

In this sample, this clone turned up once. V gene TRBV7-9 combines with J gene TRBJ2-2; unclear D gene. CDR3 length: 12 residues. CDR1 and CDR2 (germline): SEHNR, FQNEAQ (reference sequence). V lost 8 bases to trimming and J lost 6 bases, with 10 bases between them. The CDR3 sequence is CASQDEAGELFF. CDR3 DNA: TGTGCCAGCCAAGACGAGGCCGGGGAGCTGTTTTTT.

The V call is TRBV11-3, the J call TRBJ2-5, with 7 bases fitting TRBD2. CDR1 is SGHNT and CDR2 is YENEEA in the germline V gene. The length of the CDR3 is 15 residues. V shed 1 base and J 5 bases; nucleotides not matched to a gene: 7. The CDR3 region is CASSLGGTIGETQYF. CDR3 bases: TGTGCCAGCAGCTTAGGGGGGACTATAGGGGAGACCCAGTACTTC.

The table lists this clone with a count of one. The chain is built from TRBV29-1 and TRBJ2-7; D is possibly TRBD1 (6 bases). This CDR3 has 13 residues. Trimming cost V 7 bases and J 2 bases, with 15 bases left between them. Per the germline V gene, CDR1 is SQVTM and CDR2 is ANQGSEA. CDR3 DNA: TGCAGCGCTACCTTAGGACAGACCTACGAGCAGTACTTC. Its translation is CSATLGQTYEQYF.

The CDR3 DNA sequence: TGTGCCTGGAGTGTCCAACTTGGCGGGCAGCCCCAGCATTTT. Protein product: CAWSVQLGGQPQHF. The V call is TRBV30, the J call TRBJ1-5; D gene ambiguous. There are 14 residues in the CDR3. In germline, CDR1 is GTSNPN, CDR2 SVGIG (reference sequence). V was cut by 0 bases and J by 7 bases, with 13 bases left in between.